Shown below are 6 T cell receptor beta chains from a single sample sequenced in a study of OX40 agonist ivuxolimab in advanced cancers. Data came from immunoSEQ multiplex PCR; TCRdb stores just in-frame clones and leaves some out. Of some 86,000 clones detected, roughly 94% appear once; the ten largest clones hold over 8.5%. The material was CD4+ or CD8+ T cells sorted from blood, obtained in a trial of the OX40 agonist ivuxolimab. The receptor set was obtained from an adult with an advanced solid tumor such as melanoma, head and neck, liver or kidney cancer.

V gene TRBV28 combines with J gene TRBJ2-1; D gene unclear. Germline V gene lookup returns CDR1 MDHEN and CDR2 SYDVKM. The CDR3 length is 14 residues. V gave up 6 bases and J gave up 7 bases, with 16 bases separating them. This chain's CDR3 is CASSRSLDGNEQFF. CDR3 DNA sequence: TGTGCCAGCAGCCGATCTCTGGACGGGAATGAGCAGTTCTTC.

The chain has TRBV7-9 and TRBJ2-1; D is uncertain. The CDR3 is made up of 14 amino acids. Trimming stripped 4 bases from V and 2 bases from J, with 9 bases between. Germline CDR1 is SEHNR and CDR2 is FQNEAQ (reference sequence). CDR3 sequence reads: CASSSQTPYNEQFF. The DNA of the CDR3 is TGTGCCAGCAGCTCACAGACGCCCTACAATGAGCAGTTCTTC.

The V gene is TRBV18, the J gene TRBJ2-5; D is perhaps TRBD1 or TRBD2 (5 bases each). The CDR3 is 14 residues long. Germline values: CDR1 KGHSH, CDR2 LQKENI. The V and J ends lost 4 bases and 5 bases respectively, with 14 bases between them. CDR3 in amino acids: CASSLPREWETQYF. The CDR3, as DNA: TGTGCCAGCTCACTCCCCAGGGAGTGGGAGACCCAGTACTTC.

The chain has TRBV4-1 and TRBJ2-1; TRBD2 matches 14 bases. The junction had 3 bases not matched to a gene; V was cut back by 1 base and J by 1 base. CDR3 length equals 18 residues. Germline lookup yields CDR1 MGHRA and CDR2 YSYEKL. Here the CDR3 DNA reads TGCGCCAGCAGCCAAGGACTAGCGGGGGGGTTATCCTACAATGAGCAGTTCTTC. Residues: CASSQGLAGGLSYNEQFF.

The chain couples TRBV5-5 to TRBJ1-2; tentatively, D is TRBD1 (5 bases). In germline, CDR1 is SGHKS, CDR2 YYEKEE (reference sequence). V was pared by 0 bases and J by 4 bases, with 10 bases between. The CDR3 runs 14 residues. The CDR3 loop is CASSLAAGGYGYTF. CDR3 DNA: TGTGCCAGCAGCTTGGCCGCCGGGGGCTATGGCTACACCTTC.

The rearrangement uses TRBV13 and TRBJ1-1; D may be TRBD1 (6 bases). Deletions cut 5 bases from V and 1 base from J, with 14 bases between. The CDR3 extends over 15 amino acids. The germline V gene encodes CDR1 PRHDT and CDR2 FYEKMQ (reference sequence). For the CDR3, the DNA is TGTGCCAGCAGCGCCGATGGCAGGGGGAACACTGAAGCTTTCTTT. This gives the protein CASSADGRGNTEAFF. Full variable domain (rest looked up from reference TRBV13 and TRBJ1-1): AAGVIQSPRHLIKEKRETATLKCYPIPRHDTVYWYQQGPGQDPQFLISFYEKMQSDKGSIPDRFSAQQFSDYHSELNMSSLELGDSALYFCASSADGRGNTEAFFGQGTRLTVV.